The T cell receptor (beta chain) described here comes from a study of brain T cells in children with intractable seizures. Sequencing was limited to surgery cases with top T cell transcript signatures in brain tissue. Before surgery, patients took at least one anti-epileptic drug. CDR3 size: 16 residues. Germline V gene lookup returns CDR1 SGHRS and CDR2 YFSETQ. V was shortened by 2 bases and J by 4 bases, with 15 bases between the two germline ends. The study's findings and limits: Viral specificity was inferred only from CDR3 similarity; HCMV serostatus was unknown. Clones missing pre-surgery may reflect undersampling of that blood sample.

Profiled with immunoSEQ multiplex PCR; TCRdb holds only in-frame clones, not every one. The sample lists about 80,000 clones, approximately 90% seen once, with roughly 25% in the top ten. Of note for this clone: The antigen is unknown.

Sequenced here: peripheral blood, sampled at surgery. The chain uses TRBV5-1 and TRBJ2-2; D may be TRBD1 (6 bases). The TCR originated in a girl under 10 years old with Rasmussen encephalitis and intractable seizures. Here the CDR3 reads CASSFNTGSGTGELFF. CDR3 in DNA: TGCGCCAGCAGCTTTAACACAGGGTCAGGCACCGGGGAGCTGTTTTTT. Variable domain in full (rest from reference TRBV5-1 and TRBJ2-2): KAGVTQTPRYLIKTRGQQVTLSCSPISGHRSVSWYQQTPGQGLQFLFEYFSETQRNKGNFPGRFSGRQFSNSRSEMNVSTLELGDSALYLCASSFNTGSGTGELFFGEGSRLTVL.